This T cell receptor (beta chain) was obtained from a study of T cell responses to AZD1222 COVID-19 vaccine. Study-wide findings and caveats: Reports indicate that nearly half of spike-specific TCRs are directed at unmutated variant regions. Baseline seropositivity occurred in only six or seven AZD1222 recipients.

Some clones are missing from TCRdb's copy, which holds only in-frame ones; the method was immunoSEQ multiplex PCR. The top ten clones hold roughly 4.4% of a sample with approximately 150,000 clones, around 90% of them seen once. The germline V gene has CDR1 GTSNPN and CDR2 SVGIG (reference sequence). CDR3 length: 11 residues. The ends were cut back, 4 bases at V and 2 bases at J, with 5 bases in the middle. Notes on this clone: As yet, its antigen is unknown.

This chain joins TRBV30 and TRBJ1-2, with D maybe TRBD1 (5 bases). This TCR was sampled from an adult in good health. The material was peripheral blood, obtained on day 0 of MenACWY control vaccination. The CDR3 sequence: CAWTGNYGYTF. CDR3 in DNA: TGTGCCTGGACAGGGAACTATGGCTACACCTTC.